Listed below are T cell receptor beta chains from one sample, sequenced in a study of T-cell memory formation after mild COVID-19. TCRdb used MiXCR to reprocess the 5' RACE reads, holding one entry per CDR3 protein. The sample yields some 300,000 distinct CDR3 sequences, around 20% seen once. The sample was PBMCs or a T cell subset sorted from them (not recorded which). These receptors were taken from a man aged 18 to 29 who had mild COVID-19 (a few samples of this study predate the infection). Cell type and time point are not known. Both conserved end residues are part of each CDR3. The order of the fields is CDR3 protein, CDR3 DNA, V gene, J gene, D gene, clone size. D genes are given only for firm matches. Size tells how often a clone was seen (once, few, many) or the class of an expanded clone, and some rows leave it out.

CASRMEGFEAFF	TGTGCCAGCAGGATGGAGGGTTTTGAAGCTTTCTTT	TRBV7-9	TRBJ1-1	NA	few
CASSSSPGLAYYEQYF	TGTGCCAGCAGTTCGAGTCCGGGACTAGCATATTACGAGCAGTACTTC	TRBV27	TRBJ2-7	TRBD2	NA
CASSRPTSGENTGELFF	TGCGCCAGCAGCCGCCCGACTAGCGGGGAGAACACCGGGGAGCTGTTTTTT	TRBV4-1	TRBJ2-2	TRBD2	NA
CASSERTSSYEQYF	TGTGCCAGCAGTGAACGGACGAGCTCCTACGAGCAGTACTTC	TRBV2	TRBJ2-7	NA	medium-sized
CASSPGTGAIVRGYTF	TGCGCCAGCAGCCCCGGGACAGGGGCAATCGTCCGTGGCTACACCTTC	TRBV5-1	TRBJ1-2	TRBD1	NA
CASSLARTGGTYNEQFF	TGTGCCAGCAGCTTAGCGCGAACGGGGGGAACCTACAATGAGCAGTTCTTC	TRBV7-6	TRBJ2-1	TRBD2	NA
CASSTNRVDQYF	TGTGCCAGCAGCACAAACAGGGTCGACCAGTACTTC	TRBV6-2/TRBV6-3	TRBJ2-5	NA	NA
CASSLAHGVDTQYF	TGTGCCAGCAGCTTAGCACACGGGGTCGATACGCAGTATTTT	TRBV7-2	TRBJ2-3	NA	NA
CASSQGDRGGGGYTF	TGCGCCAGCAGCCAAGGAGACAGGGGAGGAGGTGGCTACACCTTC	TRBV4-1	TRBJ1-2	TRBD1	once
CASSVEGNGYTF	TGTGCCAGCAGCGTAGAGGGGAATGGCTACACCTTC	TRBV9	TRBJ1-2	NA	NA
CASSLLRTGGAGNEQFF	TGTGCCAGCAGTTTATTAAGGACAGGGGGCGCGGGGAATGAGCAGTTCTTC	TRBV12-3/TRBV12-4	TRBJ2-1	TRBD1	NA
CATSDPKLTGSSYNEQFF	TGTGCCACCAGTGATCCAAAACTAACAGGGAGCTCCTACAATGAGCAGTTCTTC	TRBV24-1	TRBJ2-1	NA	few
CASSYQGWNEQFF	TGTGCCAGCAGTTACCAGGGTTGGAATGAGCAGTTCTTC	TRBV6-2/TRBV6-3	TRBJ2-1	NA	NA
CASSYSPTRGSYNEQFF	TGTGCCAGCAGTTACTCCCCGACAAGGGGGTCCTACAATGAGCAGTTCTTC	TRBV6-2/TRBV6-3	TRBJ2-1	NA	NA
CASSFGGADNEQFF	TGTGCCAGCAGCTTTGGGGGGGCGGACAATGAGCAGTTCTTC	TRBV5-4	TRBJ2-1	NA	NA
CASSAGLAGEQFF	TGTGCCAGCAGCGCAGGACTAGCTGGTGAGCAGTTCTTC	TRBV9	TRBJ2-1	TRBD2	few
CASSGGTGDKGINIQYF	TGTGCCAGCAGTGGCGGGACAGGGGATAAAGGGATAAACATTCAGTACTTC	TRBV27	TRBJ2-4	TRBD1	few
CASSQGPLTGELFF	TGTGCCAGCAGCCAGGGGCCACTCACCGGGGAGCTGTTTTTT	TRBV4-2	TRBJ2-2	NA	NA
CASSLYSPRETQYF	TGTGCCAGCAGCTTATACAGCCCTCGAGAGACCCAGTACTTC	TRBV5-6	TRBJ2-5	NA	few
CSARLLGTSGGEQFF	TGCAGTGCCAGACTCTTGGGGACTAGCGGGGGAGAGCAGTTCTTC	TRBV20-1	TRBJ2-1	TRBD2	NA
CSASGTVTASTDTQYF	TGCAGCGCCTCCGGGACAGTGACTGCTAGCACAGATACGCAGTATTTT	TRBV29-1	TRBJ2-3	TRBD1	NA
CASSEWGSPGGYTF	TGTGCCAGCAGTGAATGGGGTAGCCCGGGGGGCTACACCTTC	TRBV2	TRBJ1-2	NA	NA
CASSYSRLAGPPGNEQFF	TGTGCCAGCAGTTACTCGAGACTAGCGGGTCCCCCGGGGAATGAGCAGTTCTTC	TRBV6-2/TRBV6-3	TRBJ2-1	TRBD2	NA
CASSQDRDQPQHF	TGCGCCAGCAGCCAAGACAGGGATCAGCCCCAGCATTTT	TRBV4-3	TRBJ1-5	NA	many
CAVFGTGLYGANVLTF	TGTGCCGTCTTTGGGACAGGGCTTTATGGGGCCAACGTCCTGACTTTC	TRBV2	TRBJ2-6	TRBD1	few
CSANRLAGSTDTQYF	TGCAGTGCTAACCGACTAGCGGGGTCCACAGATACGCAGTATTTT	TRBV20-1	TRBJ2-3	TRBD2	few
CASSREESEETQYF	TGCGCCAGCAGCCGCGAGGAGTCAGAAGAGACCCAGTACTTC	TRBV5-1	TRBJ2-5	NA	NA
CASSQDAAGGGYTF	TGTGCCAGCAGCCAAGATGCAGCAGGGGGTGGCTACACCTTC	TRBV4-2	TRBJ1-2	TRBD1	few
CASSPGRLGNQPQHF	TGTGCCAGCAGCCCGGGACGATTAGGAAATCAGCCCCAGCATTTT	TRBV27	TRBJ1-5	NA	many
CASSLGLQGPANYGYTF	TGCGCCAGCAGCTTGGGCCTTCAGGGGCCTGCTAACTATGGCTACACCTTC	TRBV5-1	TRBJ1-2	NA	few
CSADGLVNTEAFF	TGCAGTGCGGACGGACTGGTAAACACTGAAGCTTTCTTT	TRBV20-1	TRBJ1-1	NA	NA
CASSSTSGGDNEQFF	TGTGCCAGCAGCTCGACTAGCGGGGGGGACAATGAGCAGTTCTTC	TRBV5-4	TRBJ2-1	TRBD2	NA
CSARDLGTAISNQHF	TGCAGTGCTAGAGATCTCGGAACAGCAATCAGTAACCAGCATTTT	TRBV20-1	TRBJ1-5	NA	NA
CASSSYPGGGEPQHF	TGTGCCAGCAGTTCTTACCCGGGGGGCGGGGAGCCCCAGCATTTT	TRBV28	TRBJ1-5	NA	NA
CSASDPVRANSPLHF	TGCAGTGCTAGTGACCCGGTCAGAGCTAATTCACCCCTCCACTTT	TRBV20-1	TRBJ1-6	NA	NA
CSVEGLNTEAFF	TGCAGCGTTGAAGGGCTTAACACTGAAGCTTTCTTT	TRBV29-1	TRBJ1-1	NA	NA
CASSWGLQETQYF	TGTGCCAGCAGCTGGGGACTCCAAGAGACCCAGTACTTC	TRBV11-2	TRBJ2-5	NA	NA
CASSEGVETSYNSPLHF	TGTGCCAGCAGTGAAGGGGTGGAGACCTCCTATAATTCACCCCTCCACTTT	TRBV2	TRBJ1-6	NA	NA
CASRGAVYGYTF	TGTGCCAGCAGAGGGGCCGTCTATGGCTACACCTTC	TRBV3-1	TRBJ1-2	NA	few
CASSRHRADNEQFF	TGCGCCAGCAGCCGGCACAGGGCAGACAATGAGCAGTTCTTC	TRBV4-3	TRBJ2-1	NA	once
CASSLGADRSTDTQYF	TGTGCCAGCAGCTTGGGGGCTGACAGGAGCACAGATACGCAGTATTTT	TRBV7-2	TRBJ2-3	NA	NA
CASSGSPRETQYF	TGTGCCAGCAGCGGGAGCCCGCGGGAGACCCAGTACTTC	TRBV7-2	TRBJ2-5	NA	many
CSVGPGRNEQFF	TGCAGCGTGGGGCCGGGGAGGAATGAGCAGTTCTTC	TRBV29-1	TRBJ2-1	NA	NA
CASAAGQGAKSGQPQHF	TGTGCCAGCGCCGCCGGACAGGGGGCGAAGTCAGGTCAGCCCCAGCATTTT	TRBV12-3/TRBV12-4	TRBJ1-5	TRBD1	many
CASSESAGGQETQYF	TGTGCCAGCAGTGAATCCGCGGGGGGCCAAGAGACCCAGTACTTC	TRBV6-1	TRBJ2-5	TRBD2	many
CASTLRGPETQYF	TGTGCCAGCACCCTTCGAGGGCCAGAGACCCAGTACTTC	TRBV7-2	TRBJ2-5	NA	NA
CASSQDRAVTTF	TGCGCCAGCAGCCAAGATCGGGCAGTAACCACCTTC	TRBV4-3	TRBJ1-2	NA	few
CASSFGPRETQYF	TGTGCCAGCAGCTTCGGACCTCGAGAGACCCAGTACTTC	TRBV11-3	TRBJ2-5	NA	NA
CSARDPSGRRTEAFF	TGCAGTGCTAGAGATCCGTCCGGCAGGAGGACTGAAGCTTTCTTT	TRBV20-1	TRBJ1-1	NA	NA
CASSPTGTGDYGYTF	TGTGCCAGCAGCCCAACCGGGACAGGGGACTATGGCTACACCTTC	TRBV7-3	TRBJ1-2	TRBD1	NA
CASSSNSPTGELFF	TGTGCCAGCAGTTCTAACAGCCCCACCGGGGAGCTGTTTTTT	TRBV12-3/TRBV12-4	TRBJ2-2	NA	NA
CASSLVDRFDSPLHF	TGTGCCAGCAGCTTAGTGGACAGGTTTGATTCACCCCTCCACTTT	TRBV7-9	TRBJ1-6	TRBD1	few